The 31 T cell receptor beta chains below come from one sample, sequenced in a study of PD-1 blockade in classical Hodgkin lymphoma. The time point here: cycle 4 day 1 (C4D1), after less than 7 weeks of nivolumab. Relapse after autologous stem cell transplantation occurred in every patient, and brentuximab vedotin exposure varied. Here immunoSEQ multiplex PCR was the method, and the copy in TCRdb shows in-frame clones only, minus some. The sample contains 99,000 or so clones, roughly nine tenths of which appear only once. The sample consisted of peripheral blood mononuclear cells (PBMCs), taken before the fourth cycle of nivolumab. The receptors stem from a human donor with classical Hodgkin lymphoma.

V and J are TRBV7-2 and TRBJ1-4; D gene ambiguous. The CDR3 spans 16 residues. The V end lost 4 bases, the J end lost 3 bases, and 15 bases lay between the germline ends. Germline V gene sequence: CDR1 SGHTA, CDR2 FQGNSA. CDR3 coding DNA: TGTGCCAGCAGCTCCGGACGGAGGACTGCTAATGAAAAACTGTTTTTT. Protein sequence: CASSSGRRTANEKLFF.

The chain is built from TRBV7-2 and TRBJ1-5; D perhaps matches TRBD1 (5 bases). Trimming removed 1 base at V and 4 bases at J, with 11 bases between. This CDR3 comprises 15 residues. Looked up from germline, CDR1 is SGHTA and CDR2 is FQGNSA. CDR3 sequence (DNA): TGTGCCAGCAGCTTAGACGGGGGAGGTAATCAGCCCCAGCATTTT. Its protein product is CASSLDGGGNQPQHF.

The V gene is TRBV6-4, the J gene TRBJ1-3; tentatively, D is TRBD1 (6 bases). The germline V gene has CDR1 MRHNA and CDR2 SNTAGT. This CDR3 has 15 residues. V was trimmed by 2 bases and J by 3 bases, leaving 11 bases between them. CDR3 loop: CASSDTRDNGNTIYF. CDR3 coding DNA: TGTGCCAGCAGTGACACAAGGGACAATGGAAACACCATATATTTT.

CDR3 DNA: TGTGCCAGTAGTCAACGAAAGGGGACCACCTTAGGACCTTATGAAAAACTGTTTTTT. Translated: CASSQRKGTTLGPYEKLFF. The gene calls are TRBV19 and TRBJ1-4; weak D call: TRBD1 (5 bases). From germline, CDR1 is LNHDA and CDR2 SQIVND (reference sequence). The V end was cut by 5 bases, the J end by 6 bases, with 28 bases between. CDR3 length equals 19 residues.

The rearrangement joins TRBV15 to TRBJ2-2; D is uncertain. CDR1 and CDR2 (germline): LNHNV, YYDKDF (reference sequence). Trimming stripped 1 base from V and 1 base from J, with 10 bases between. The length of the CDR3 is 16 residues. CDR3 amino acids: CATSRVESENTGELFF. For the CDR3, the DNA is TGTGCCACCAGCAGAGTCGAAAGCGAGAACACCGGGGAGCTGTTTTTT.

The chain is built from TRBV9 and TRBJ1-2, with 7 bases fitting TRBD1. CDR1 is SGDLS, CDR2 YYNGEE, per germline. This CDR3 contains 14 residues. With 3 bases clipped from V and 3 bases from J, the junction kept 5 bases outside the gene matches. The CDR3 DNA reads TGTGCCAGCAGCGGACGTCAGGGGGACTATGGCTACACCTTC. Translating it yields CASSGRQGDYGYTF. The full variable domain, with the rest looked up from reference TRBV9 and TRBJ1-2, is DSGVTQTPKHLITATGQRVTLRCSPRSGDLSVYWYQQSLDQGLQFLIQYYNGEERAKGNILERFSAQQFPDLHSELNLSSLELGDSALYFCASSGRQGDYGYTFGSGTRLTVV.

This chain connects TRBV10-1 to TRBJ2-5; D uncertain. Trimming stripped 6 bases from V and 5 bases from J, with 1 base between. The germline V gene encodes CDR1 WNHNN and CDR2 SYGVQD (reference sequence). CDR3 length: 9 residues. The CDR3 loop reads CASRETQYF. The CDR3 DNA is TGCGCCAGCAGGGAGACCCAGTACTTC.

Only one count was recorded for this clone. V is TRBV29-1 and J is TRBJ2-5; D gene ambiguous. Per the germline V gene, CDR1 is SQVTM and CDR2 is ANQGSEA. The CDR3 consists of 11 residues. Trimming removed 7 bases at V and 3 bases at J, with 9 bases between. Written as DNA, the CDR3 is TGCAGCGGTTCGGTTAAAGAGACCCAGTACTTC. Translating gives CSGSVKETQYF.

V gene TRBV2 combines with J gene TRBJ1-2, with D hard to call. Trimming removed 4 bases at V and 4 bases at J, with 7 bases between. The CDR3 extends over 12 amino acids. CDR1 and CDR2 (germline): SNHLY, FYNNEI. In nucleotides, the CDR3 is TGTGCCAGCAGTGCATCTGGCTATGGCTACACCTTC. It translates to CASSASGYGYTF.

V and J are TRBV4-2 and TRBJ2-1; D unresolved. V was shortened by 4 bases and J by 10 bases, with 17 bases between the two germline ends. The CDR3 is 14 amino acids. Germline V CDR1 and CDR2: LGHNA, YNFKEQ. The CDR3 DNA follows: TGTGCCAGCAGCCTTCCGGCGGCACCCGGGGAGCAGTTCTTC. It encodes CASSLPAAPGEQFF.

This chain uses TRBV21-1 with TRBJ2-1; the table assigns TRBD2, which was not confirmed against the DNA. TRBV21-1 is classified as a pseudogene. CDR3 size: 16 residues. In DNA form, the CDR3 reads TGTGCCAGCAGCAAAGACCAGAGACTAGCCAGGCGGTCGCAGTTCTTC. It encodes CASSKDQRLARRSQFF.

In this sample, this clone turned up once. V usage is TRBV6-1 and J usage is TRBJ1-5, with D perhaps TRBD1 (5 bases). The CDR3 is made up of 14 amino acids. From germline, CDR1 is MNHNS and CDR2 SASEGT. The V end was cut by 6 bases, the J end by 2 bases, with 11 bases between. The CDR3 spells CASRPGSGNQPQHF. The CDR3 DNA follows: TGTGCCAGCAGACCAGGGTCTGGCAATCAGCCCCAGCATTTT.

The chain carries TRBV6-5 and TRBJ2-5; D unresolved. Germline values: CDR1 MNHEY, CDR2 SVGAGI. Trimming removed 3 bases from V and 5 bases from J, with 4 bases in between. This CDR3 region has 11 residues. This chain's CDR3 is CASSYVETQYF. CDR3 bases: TGTGCCAGCAGTTATGTGGAGACCCAGTACTTC.

This chain joins TRBV6-6 and TRBJ2-1, with D possibly TRBD1 on 5 matching bases. V was pared by 5 bases and J by 9 bases, with 11 bases between. CDR1 is MNHNY, CDR2 SVGAGI, per germline (reference sequence). There are 12 residues in the CDR3. The CDR3, as DNA: TGTGCCAGCAGTGCAGGGCCCGGTGAGCAGTTCTTC. Translated: CASSAGPGEQFF.

This chain joins TRBV5-8 and TRBJ2-3; 7 nucleotides match TRBD1. CDR3 size: 15 residues. The germline CDR1 and CDR2 sequences are SGHTS and YDEGEE. After removal of 4 bases from V and 3 bases from J, the junction contained 8 bases not matched to a gene. The CDR3 region has the DNA TGTGCCAGCAGCCCAGGACAGGTCGATACAGATACGCAGTATTTT. Its translation is CASSPGQVDTDTQYF. Complete variable domain (other parts from reference TRBV5-8 and TRBJ2-3): EAGVTQSPTHLIKTRGQQATLRCSPISGHTSVYWYQQALGLGLQFLLWYDEGEERNRGNFPPRFSGRQFPNYSSELNVNALELEDSALYLCASSPGQVDTDTQYFGPGTRLTVL.

The chain joins TRBV5-1 to TRBJ2-1; D is ambiguous. Looked up from germline, CDR1 is SGHRS and CDR2 is YFSETQ. Trimming removed 4 bases at V and 4 bases at J, with 3 bases between. This CDR3 has 11 amino acids. CDR3 sequence: CASSQYNEQFF. In nucleotides, the CDR3 is TGCGCCAGCAGCCAGTACAATGAGCAGTTCTTC. The entire variable domain, with the rest obtained from reference TRBV5-1 and TRBJ2-1, is as follows: KAGVTQTPRYLIKTRGQQVTLSCSPISGHRSVSWYQQTPGQGLQFLFEYFSETQRNKGNFPGRFSGRQFSNSRSEMNVSTLELGDSALYLCASSQYNEQFFGPGTRLTVL.

The chain couples TRBV10-1 to TRBJ2-2; no reliable D call. CDR3 length: 12 residues. Per the germline V gene, CDR1 is WNHNN and CDR2 is SYGVQD (reference sequence). The germline V and J ends were trimmed by 4 bases and 2 bases, with 2 bases remaining between them. The CDR3 is CASSANTGELFF. CDR3 bases: TGCGCCAGCAGTGCTAACACCGGGGAGCTGTTTTTT.

The chain recombines TRBV5-6 with TRBJ2-5, with D unresolved. The CDR3 is 14 amino acids. CDR1 and CDR2 (germline): SGHDT, YYEEEE. V dropped 1 base and J dropped 2 bases, with 9 bases sitting between them. The chain's CDR3 is CASSLLGKQETQYF. Written as DNA, the CDR3 is TGTGCCAGCAGCTTGCTCGGCAAACAAGAGACCCAGTACTTC.

The CDR3 here is CASSLSTTAGAPNEQFF. The CDR3, as DNA: TGTGCCAGCAGTTTATCGACCACAGCGGGAGCTCCCAATGAGCAGTTCTTC. The genes are TRBV27 and TRBJ2-1; 8 bases are shared with TRBD2. V was pared by 0 bases and J by 6 bases, with 10 bases of the junction left unmatched. Germline CDR1 MNHEY, CDR2 SMNVEV (reference sequence). The CDR3 is 17 residues long.

The chain is built from TRBV6-5 and TRBJ2-1, with unresolved D. V lost 4 bases, J lost 8 bases, and 12 bases lay in between. The germline CDR1 and CDR2 sequences are MNHEY and SVGAGI. The CDR3 length is 13 residues. CDR3 in amino acids: CASSFGPADEQFF. The DNA of the CDR3 is TGTGCCAGCAGTTTCGGACCGGCGGATGAGCAGTTCTTC.

V usage is TRBV30 and J usage is TRBJ2-2; D gene unclear. Germline CDR1 is GTSNPN and CDR2 is SVGIG (reference sequence). Deletions cut 4 bases from V and 8 bases from J, with 11 bases between. This CDR3 spans 12 amino acids. Here the CDR3 DNA reads TGTGCCTGGAATACAGTGTGGGGGGAGCTGTTTTTT. Translating it yields CAWNTVWGELFF.

Here the CDR3 DNA reads TGTGCCAGTAGTATAGCAAGAGGGTCAGGCAGCACAGATACGCAGTATTTT. Its translation is CASSIARGSGSTDTQYF. This sequence joins TRBV19 and TRBJ2-3, with D possibly TRBD2 on 5 matching bases. CDR1 LNHDA and CDR2 SQIVND come from the germline V gene (reference sequence). Trimming took off 1 base at V and 0 bases at J, with 14 bases between the two ends. The CDR3 loop spans 17 amino acids.

This chain links TRBV25-1 with TRBJ2-2, with D unresolved. Germline V gives CDR1 MGHDK, CDR2 SYGVNS. V gave up 5 bases and J gave up 3 bases, with 7 bases separating them. The CDR3 loop spans 13 amino acids. CDR3 sequence (DNA): TGTGCCAGCAGTTTACATGACACCGGGGAGCTGTTTTTT. Protein: CASSLHDTGELFF. The whole variable domain, filled in from reference TRBV25-1 and TRBJ2-2, reads EADIYQTPRYLVIGTGKKITLECSQTMGHDKMYWYQQDPGMELHLIHYSYGVNSTEKGDLSSESTVSRIRTEHFPLTLESARPSHTSQYLCASSLHDTGELFFGEGSRLTVL.

The chain has TRBV6-6 and TRBJ2-5; a possible D gene is TRBD2 (6 bases). The CDR3 is 15 amino acids. Germline V gene data show CDR1 as MNHNY and CDR2 as SVGAGI (reference sequence). The V and J ends lost 6 bases and 1 base respectively, with 15 bases between them. CDR3 amino acids: CASSRYGGGQETQYF. The CDR3 region has the DNA TGTGCCAGCAGCAGGTACGGGGGAGGCCAAGAGACCCAGTACTTC.

The V call is TRBV5-1, the J call TRBJ1-1; tentative D call: TRBD1 (6 bases). Germline V lookup: CDR1 SGHRS, CDR2 YFSETQ. Trimming left V 3 bases short and J 1 base short, with 10 bases between. This CDR3 has 14 amino acids. CDR3 in amino acids: CASSSGQANTEAFF. The CDR3 coding sequence is TGCGCCAGCAGCTCGGGACAAGCGAACACTGAAGCTTTCTTT.

This clone was recorded only once. The gene calls are TRBV5-6 and TRBJ1-6, with 7 positions matching TRBD1. The V gene end was trimmed by 3 bases and the J gene end by 6 bases; junction bases not matched to a gene: 3. This CDR3 is built from 14 residues. The germline gives CDR1 SGHDT, CDR2 YYEEEE. The CDR3 nucleotides read TGTGCCAGCAGCTACCGGGACAGTAATTCACCCCTCCACTTT. Its translation: CASSYRDSNSPLHF.

This clone was counted between two and nine times. This chain links TRBV20-1 with TRBJ1-1; TRBD1 matches at 9 bases. This CDR3 spans 10 amino acids. Germline values: CDR1 DFQATT, CDR2 SNEGSKA (reference sequence). V was pared by 6 bases and J by 10 bases, with 3 bases of the junction left unmatched. The CDR3 sequence: CSATGGAAFF. As DNA, the CDR3 is TGCAGTGCCACAGGGGGCGCAGCTTTCTTT.

This chain links TRBV4-1 with TRBJ1-3; D ambiguous. From germline, CDR1 is MGHRA and CDR2 YSYEKL. This CDR3 comprises 17 residues. Trimming cost V 0 bases and J 0 bases, with 12 bases left between them. DNA for the CDR3: TGCGCCAGCAGCCAAGAAATAGGACTTCGCTCTGGAAACACCATATATTTT. Residues: CASSQEIGLRSGNTIYF.

The J gene is TRBJ2-5, the V gene TRBV6-1; D gene ambiguous. Germline V gene sequence: CDR1 MNHNS, CDR2 SASEGT. The ends were cut back, 2 bases at V and 0 bases at J, with 10 bases in the middle. The CDR3 covers 15 residues. For the CDR3, the DNA is TGTGCCAGCAGTGAATATCTCGGTTACCAAGAGACCCAGTACTTC. This codes for CASSEYLGYQETQYF.

This chain links TRBV6-1 with TRBJ1-2; D is ambiguous. Germline CDR1 is MNHNS and CDR2 is SASEGT. The CDR3 totals 14 residues. V dropped 2 bases and J dropped 8 bases, with 15 bases sitting between them. This chain's CDR3 is CASSEIGGSQGYTF. Written as DNA, the CDR3 is TGTGCCAGCAGTGAAATAGGCGGAAGCCAAGGCTACACCTTC.

The count of this clone is one. The rearrangement joins TRBV13 to TRBJ2-3, with 13 positions matching TRBD2. V trimming: 2 bases; J trimming: 0 bases; junction bases outside the gene matches: 17. This CDR3 is built from 22 residues. Per the germline V gene, CDR1 is PRHDT and CDR2 is FYEKMQ (reference sequence). The CDR3 nucleotides read TGTGCCAGCAGCTTACGTTTCTTGGAGGGACTAGCGGGACGAGCTAGCACAGATACGCAGTATTTT. It yields the protein CASSLRFLEGLAGRASTDTQYF.